The rows below give T cell receptor beta chains drawn from one sample of a study of early T cells in non-severe SARS-CoV-2 infection. One entry per CDR3 protein, called by TCRdb with MiXCR from the 5' RACE reads. The table lists around 23,000 distinct CDR3 sequences, 4% to 5.5% of them singletons. Sequencing input: whole blood. The receptors were sampled from an adult who was a healthcare worker with PCR-confirmed SARS-CoV-2 infection or an uninfected control (not recorded which). Each CDR3 is given with its conserved first and last residue. The order of the fields is J gene, clone size, D gene, V gene, CDR3 DNA, CDR3 protein. D genes are given only for firm matches. Rows give clone size only sometimes, using once, few, many, or a class for an expanded clone.

TRBJ2-5 many - TRBV5-6 TGTGCCAGCAGCCCGGGGGCAGAGTACCAAGAGACCCAGTACTTC CASSPGAEYQETQYF
TRBJ2-1 - TRBD2 TRBV9 TGTGCCAGCAGCCCGCGAGCGGGAGGAAGCTACAATGAGCAGTTCTTC CASSPRAGGSYNEQFF
TRBJ2-3 many TRBD2 TRBV29-1 TGCAGCGTTACCCCTTTAGCGGGAGAGAGCACAGATACGCAGTATTTT CSVTPLAGESTDTQYF
TRBJ1-1 - - TRBV6-2/TRBV6-3 TGTGCCAGCAGCTCCGGGGCAGGGAGGACTGAAGCTTTCTTT CASSSGAGRTEAFF
TRBJ2-1 few TRBD1 TRBV30 TGTGCCTGGAGTGTCGGACAGGGCCTCAATGAGCAGTTCTTC CAWSVGQGLNEQFF
TRBJ2-1 many - TRBV19 TGTGCCAGTAGGCCTGACAGGGGGCTGTCTAGCGGGAGGAATGAGCAGTTCTTC CASRPDRGLSSGRNEQFF
TRBJ2-7 many TRBD2 TRBV20-1 TGCAGTGCTACTAGTCTGACTAGCGGGAGTTCCTACGAGCAGTACTTC CSATSLTSGSSYEQYF
TRBJ2-1 many TRBD2 TRBV9 TGTGCCAGCAGCCCAGCGGGGCGGGAGGGCCATGAGCAGTTCTTC CASSPAGREGHEQFF
TRBJ2-3 many - TRBV27 TGTGCCAGCAGTTTACACAGGGAAAGAAGCACAGATACGCAGTATTTT CASSLHRERSTDTQYF
TRBJ2-1 many - TRBV7-2 TGTGCCAGCAGCTTTTTACTCAATGAGCAGTTCTTC CASSFLLNEQFF
TRBJ1-6 - TRBD1 TRBV25-1 TGTGCCAGCAGTGATATGGGACAGGGTAATTCACCCCTCCACTTT CASSDMGQGNSPLHF
TRBJ2-2 many TRBD1 TRBV7-9 TGTGCCAGCAGCCAAGAGACAGGGGGCGCGCCCGGGGAGCTGTTTTTT CASSQETGGAPGELFF
TRBJ1-5 many TRBD1 TRBV7-2 TGTGCCAGCAGCGCCAGGACAGGGCGCAATCAGCCCCAGCATTTT CASSARTGRNQPQHF
TRBJ2-3 many - TRBV28 TGTGCCAGCAGTTTCCTGCCAGATACGCAGTATTTT CASSFLPDTQYF
TRBJ1-1 many - TRBV5-1 TGCGCCAGCAGCTTGGGATGGGGCCTGAACACTGAAGCTTTCTTT CASSLGWGLNTEAFF
TRBJ2-1 many - TRBV11-2 TGTGCCAGCAGCTTACTAGACGGAAGGGCCTACAATGAGCAGTTCTTC CASSLLDGRAYNEQFF
TRBJ1-6 many TRBD1 TRBV6-5 TGTGCCAGCAGGTCGGGACAGGGTAGCACTAATTCACCCCTCCACTTT CASRSGQGSTNSPLHF
TRBJ2-1 many - TRBV28 TGTGCCAGCAGTTCTCCCGGAACTAGGGGTTGGAATGAGCAGTTCTTC CASSSPGTRGWNEQFF
TRBJ2-1 - TRBD2 TRBV5-1 TGCGCCAGCAGCCTGGGACTAGCGCTCTACAATGAGCAGTTCTTC CASSLGLALYNEQFF
TRBJ2-7 many TRBD2 TRBV12-3/TRBV12-4 TGTGCCAGCAGTCCCAGCGGGGGCGGCGAGCAGTACTTC CASSPSGGGEQYF
TRBJ2-1 many TRBD2 TRBV6-5 TGTGCCAGCAGTTTAGATAGCGGGTCCTACAATGAGCAGTTCTTC CASSLDSGSYNEQFF
TRBJ2-5 many - TRBV7-9 TGTGCCAGCAGCCAATCTCCCAGAGATAGAGAGACCCAGTACTTC CASSQSPRDRETQYF
TRBJ2-1 few TRBD2 TRBV20-1 TGCAGTGCTAGTGGGGCTAGCGGGAGGAGGGGTCATGAGCAGTTCTTC CSASGASGRRGHEQFF
TRBJ2-1 many - TRBV28 TGTGCCAGCAGTTTATATGGGGGCGATCCCAATGAGCAGTTCTTC CASSLYGGDPNEQFF
TRBJ1-1 - - TRBV7-9 TGTGCCAGCAGCCCCCCGGGGGGGTGGAACACTGAAGCTTTCTTT CASSPPGGWNTEAFF
TRBJ2-7 many TRBD2 TRBV5-4 TGTGCCAGCAGCTTGCCTAGCGGGAGTTCCTACGAGCAGTACTTC CASSLPSGSSYEQYF
TRBJ1-3 many TRBD1 TRBV28 TGTGCCAGCAGCTCTCCAGGGGGGGCAGAAAGTGGAAACACCATATATTTT CASSSPGGAESGNTIYF
TRBJ2-1 many TRBD2 TRBV5-1 TGCGCCAGCAGCATCGGACTAGCGGGAGGGTACAATGAGCAGTTCTTC CASSIGLAGGYNEQFF
TRBJ2-5 many TRBD1 TRBV5-5 TGTGCCAGCAGCTTGTTAGGGACAGGGGTCGAGACCCAGTACTTC CASSLLGTGVETQYF
TRBJ2-7 few - TRBV19 TGTGCCAGTACCTTGGAGGGAGGCGCCTACGAGCAGTACTTC CASTLEGGAYEQYF
TRBJ2-3 many - TRBV11-2 TGTGCCAGCAGCCCCGACGGCGGAAGCACAGATACGCAGTATTTT CASSPDGGSTDTQYF
TRBJ1-1 many - TRBV3-1 TGTGCCAGCAGCGGACCGACCACTGAAGCTTTCTTT CASSGPTTEAFF
TRBJ2-1 - TRBD2 TRBV27 TGTGCCAGCAGAACGGGGGCTAGCGGGAACAATGAGCAGTTCTTC CASRTGASGNNEQFF
TRBJ2-3 many TRBD2 TRBV5-6 TGTGCCAGCAGCTCCCGGACTAGCGGACTCACAGATACGCAGTATTTT CASSSRTSGLTDTQYF
TRBJ2-7 many - TRBV11-2 TGTGCCAGCATGAAAGACTCGGGCGAGCAGTACTTC CASMKDSGEQYF
TRBJ1-6 many - TRBV20-1 TGCAGTGCTAGGGAGGGGCCCTATAATTCACCCCTCCACTTT CSAREGPYNSPLHF
TRBJ2-7 few - TRBV6-1 TGTGCCAGCAGTGACTCAAACTTGCTTGGGGGACACTACGAGCAGTACTTC CASSDSNLLGGHYEQYF
TRBJ2-3 many TRBD1 TRBV7-9 TGTGCCAGCAGCGCCCGAGGGGGCGATGCAGATACGCAGTATTTT CASSARGGDADTQYF
TRBJ2-6 few TRBD2 TRBV7-2 TGTGCCAGCAGCCCAGGACTAGCTTGGGCCAACGTCCTGACTTTC CASSPGLAWANVLTF
TRBJ2-7 many - TRBV18 TGTGCCAGCTCAAAGGACTACTCCTACGAGCAGTACTTC CASSKDYSYEQYF
TRBJ2-6 many - TRBV20-1 TGCAGTGCTACCAGACCGTCCTCTGGGGCCAACGTCCTGACTTTC CSATRPSSGANVLTF
TRBJ2-7 - - TRBV3-1 TGTGCCAGCAGCCAACGGAGCTCCTACGAGCAGTACTTC CASSQRSSYEQYF
TRBJ2-2 many - TRBV9 TGTGCCAGCAGCCCAGTCGATGGGTTGAACGGGGAGCTGTTTTTT CASSPVDGLNGELFF
TRBJ2-1 - TRBD1 TRBV28 TGTGCCAGCAGTTCGGGACAGGGCGCCTACAATGAGCAGTTCTTC CASSSGQGAYNEQFF
TRBJ2-2 many - TRBV6-6 TGTGCCAGCAGTTACACGGCTAGCAGTACCGGGGAGCTGTTTTTT CASSYTASSTGELFF
TRBJ2-5 many - TRBV5-1 TGCGCCAGCAGCTCAACAGGGTTAGGCGAGACCCAGTACTTC CASSSTGLGETQYF
TRBJ2-3 many - TRBV20-1 TGCAGTGCTAGAGGGGGCACAGATACGCAGTATTTT CSARGGTDTQYF
TRBJ2-7 many - TRBV7-9 TGTGCCAGCAGCTTAGCGCGGCGGGACGAGCAGTACTTC CASSLARRDEQYF
TRBJ2-6 many - TRBV27 TGTGCCAGCAGTTTAACCAGGGGCTATGGGGCCAACGTCCTGACTTTC CASSLTRGYGANVLTF
TRBJ2-4 - - TRBV28 TGTGCCAGCAGTTTTCCTACGGGAGAGGAGCGGAACATTCAGTACTTC CASSFPTGEERNIQYF
TRBJ2-2 - - TRBV7-9 TGTGCCAGCAAAGCCCGGCCAGAGAACACCGGGGAGCTGTTTTTT CASKARPENTGELFF
TRBJ2-1 many TRBD2 TRBV7-9 TGTGCCAGCAGCCGACTAGCGGGGTACAATGAGCAGTTCTTC CASSRLAGYNEQFF
TRBJ2-2 many TRBD2 TRBV6-2/TRBV6-3 TGTGCCAGCAGTTATGAGGGAGGGTACACCGGGGAGCTGTTTTTT CASSYEGGYTGELFF
TRBJ2-1 few - TRBV7-6 TGTGCCAGCAGCTTAGGGCCCCAGGGGGGGAGGAATGAGCAGTTCTTC CASSLGPQGGRNEQFF
TRBJ1-3 many - TRBV4-2 TGTGCCAGCAGCCAAGAGAACAGGCCCGGACCTGGAAACACCATATATTTT CASSQENRPGPGNTIYF